The clone carrying this TCR beta chain occurred many times. The antigen is not known. The sample is drawn from a study of T-cell reconstitution after alpha-beta-depleted transplantation in children. Study-wide results and caveats: T-cell numbers and diversity one year post-transplant derived largely from freshly generated T cells.

This CDR3 is built from 17 residues. From germline, CDR1 is MNHEY and CDR2 SVGEGT. V lost 4 bases, J lost 2 bases, and 8 bases stayed unmatched. TCRbeta library construction was performed incorporating unique molecular identifiers. TCRdb re-derived calls from the PCR reads in MiXCR, one entry per CDR3 protein. The sample records 600,000 to 800,000 distinct CDR3 sequences, 13% being singletons. The gene calls are TRBV6-2 or TRBV6-3 and TRBJ2-6; TRBD1 matches at 7 bases. Sequencing was performed on PBMCs, taken before TCRalphabeta/CD19-depleted stem cell transplant. The clonotype comes from a girl aged 2 to 9 with congenital amegakaryocytic thrombocytopenia, due to receive a stem cell transplant. CDR3 in DNA: TGTGCCAGCAGTTCGACCATAGGGACAGCTGGGGCCAACGTCCTGACTTTC. Translating it yields CASSSTIGTAGANVLTF.